This passage covers 27 T cell receptor beta chains from one sample sequenced in a study of vaccination and CD4 T cells after COVID-19. Sample treatment: roughly ten-day PBMC culture with coronavirus spike peptide pools or control peptides (ViraFEST assay). These TCRs are of unknown antigen specificity. CD4+ T cells that had been cultured provided DNA sequenced with the Oncomine TCR Beta short-read assay. One entry per CDR3 protein results from TCRdb running MiXCR on the PCR reads. The sample shows more than 13,000 distinct CDR3 sequences, 65% to 75% of them seen only once. Input material: CD4+ T cells from blood, cultured in vitro. The receptor source for this set is a human donor who had recovered from COVID-19.

The chain links TRBV7-9 to TRBJ2-2; D uncertain. The CDR3 totals 14 residues. Trimming removed 2 bases at V and 1 base at J, with 5 bases between. Germline CDR1 and CDR2: SEHNR and FQNEAQ (reference sequence). In DNA form, the CDR3 reads TGTGCCAGCAGCTTATGGGGGAACACCGGGGAGCTGTTTTTT. Amino acids: CASSLWGNTGELFF.

The chain uses TRBV18 and TRBJ1-1; the match to TRBD1 covers 12 bases. V lost 3 bases, J lost 1 base, and 12 bases stayed unmatched. CDR1 and CDR2 from the germline V gene are KGHSH and LQKENI. This CDR3 spans 19 amino acids. The CDR3: CASSPLSTGQGARNTEAFF. CDR3 in DNA: TGTGCCAGCTCACCCCTGAGTACGGGACAGGGGGCGAGGAACACTGAAGCTTTCTTT. The full variable domain, with the rest looked up from reference TRBV18 and TRBJ1-1, is NAGVMQNPRHLVRRRGQEARLRCSPMKGHSHVYWYRQLPEEGLKFMVYLQKENIIDESGMPKERFSAEFPKEGPSILRIQQVVRGDSAAYFCASSPLSTGQGARNTEAFFGQGTRLTVV.

The table lists this clonotype with a few counts. The chain couples TRBV20-1 to TRBJ1-5; tentative D call: TRBD1 (5 bases). The CDR3 spans 14 residues. Germline V lookup: CDR1 DFQATT, CDR2 SNEGSKA (reference sequence). Between the trimmed V and J ends, which lost 7 bases and 4 bases, there was a span of 17 bases. CDR3 residues: CSVRRGPGNQPQHF. The CDR3, as DNA: TGCAGTGTTCGCCGGGGCCCTGGGAATCAGCCCCAGCATTTT.

V and J are TRBV7-2 and TRBJ1-5; D not resolved. The CDR3 contains 13 residues. CDR1 and CDR2 (germline): SGHTA, FQGNSA. Trimming shortened V by 3 bases and J by 5 bases, and 8 bases separated the two germline ends. CDR3 residues: CASSLGDHQPQHF. CDR3 nucleotide sequence: TGTGCCAGCAGCTTGGGAGACCATCAGCCCCAGCATTTT. Together with reference TRBV7-2 and TRBJ1-5, the CDR3 gives the full variable domain: GAGVSQSPSNKVTEKGKDVELRCDPISGHTALYWYRQSLGQGLEFLIYFQGNSAPDKSGLPSDRFSAERTGGSVSTLTIQRTQQEDSAVYLCASSLGDHQPQHFGDGTRLSIL.

This clonotype turned up a few times. The chain has TRBV20-1 and TRBJ1-5; D is perhaps TRBD1 (5 bases). CDR3 length equals 15 residues. Trimming removed 3 bases at V and 2 bases at J, with 14 bases between. Germline CDR1 reads DFQATT; CDR2 reads SNEGSKA (reference sequence). Here the CDR3 reads CSASRDAFGNQPQHF. CDR3 sequence (DNA): TGCAGTGCTAGCAGGGACGCCTTCGGCAATCAGCCCCAGCATTTT.

A few counts support this clonotype. This chain uses TRBV20-1 with TRBJ1-1; D gene uncertain. The CDR3 runs 11 residues. V gave up 1 base and J gave up 10 bases, with 10 bases separating them. Per the germline V gene, CDR1 is DFQATT and CDR2 is SNEGSKA (reference sequence). The CDR3: CSARGPRRAFF. The CDR3 DNA follows: TGCAGTGCTAGAGGGCCCCGGCGAGCTTTCTTT.

The rearrangement uses TRBV6-1 and TRBJ2-2; D possibly corresponds to TRBD1 (6 bases). Germline loops: CDR1 MNHNS, CDR2 SASEGT. This CDR3 comprises 14 residues. V was shortened by 6 bases and J by 3 bases, with 11 bases between the two germline ends. CDR3 protein: CASRGDTHTGELFF. CDR3 in DNA: TGTGCCAGCAGGGGGGACACACACACCGGGGAGCTGTTTTTT.

J is TRBJ2-5 and V is TRBV6-1; TRBD1 matches at 7 bases. The CDR3 consists of 20 residues. Germline V CDR1 and CDR2: MNHNS, SASEGT. The ends lost 6 bases at V and 2 bases at J; junction bases unmatched: 24. The CDR3 DNA sequence: TGTGCCAGCAGCTCCAACCGGGGAAAACCGGGACAGAGGAGACAAGAGACCCAGTACTTC. Amino acid sequence: CASSSNRGKPGQRRQETQYF.

The chain joins TRBV24-1 to TRBJ1-1; weak D call: TRBD1 (5 bases). V lost 3 bases to trimming and J lost 1 base, with 14 bases between them. CDR1 KGHDR and CDR2 SFDVKD come from the germline V gene. The CDR3 contains 16 residues. In nucleotides, the CDR3 is TGTGCCACCAGTGATGCGGCAAGGGGAGGGAACACTGAAGCTTTCTTT. Residues: CATSDAARGGNTEAFF.

This clonotype was picked up one time. This sequence joins TRBV15 and TRBJ2-1; a weak D match, TRBD2 (5 bases). The CDR3 sequence is 17 residues long. The germline CDR1 and CDR2 sequences are LNHNV and YYDKDF (reference sequence). The ends were cut back, 3 bases at V and 0 bases at J, with 15 bases in the middle. CDR3 in amino acids: CATSRRRPGSSYNEQFF. DNA of the CDR3: TGTGCCACCAGCAGGCGGAGGCCTGGTAGCTCCTACAATGAGCAGTTCTTC.

The chain carries TRBV5-4 and TRBJ2-7; tentative D call: TRBD2 (5 bases). The CDR3 totals 16 residues. Germline-derived CDR1 and CDR2 are SGHNT and YYREEE (reference sequence). V gave up 0 bases and J gave up 0 bases, with 13 bases separating them. The CDR3 protein is CASSLAMRGNSYEQYF. CDR3 nucleotides: TGTGCCAGCAGCTTGGCTATGAGAGGGAACTCCTACGAGCAGTACTTC.

This rearrangement joins TRBV7-9 to TRBJ1-5; D is uncertain. The CDR3 has 14 amino acids. Looked up from germline, CDR1 is SEHNR and CDR2 is FQNEAQ (reference sequence). V was shortened by 1 base and J by 9 bases, with 13 bases between the two germline ends. The chain's CDR3 is CASSLGTGLGPQHF. The CDR3 DNA follows: TGTGCCAGCAGCTTAGGTACGGGGTTGGGGCCCCAGCATTTT.

CDR3 residues: CASRMDLNTEAFF. DNA for the CDR3: TGTGCCAGTAGAATGGATTTGAACACTGAAGCTTTCTTT. The chain joins TRBV19 to TRBJ1-1, with D hard to call. Trimming took 6 bases from V and 0 from J, leaving 8 bases between them. The CDR3 is made up of 13 amino acids. Germline V gene sequence: CDR1 LNHDA, CDR2 SQIVND (reference sequence).

The DNA for the CDR3 is TGTGCCACCAGTGATCCTGCGGACAGGGGAAGGGCTTTCTTT. Translation: CATSDPADRGRAFF. The chain has TRBV24-1 and TRBJ1-1, with 9 bases aligning to TRBD1. The CDR3 spans 14 residues. V shed 3 bases, J shed 11 bases, and the junction held 9 bases outside the gene matches. In germline, CDR1 is KGHDR, CDR2 SFDVKD.

This clonotype was recorded a few times. This chain joins TRBV7-9 and TRBJ1-1; D remains ambiguous. The length of the CDR3 is 13 residues. Germline V gene lookup returns CDR1 SEHNR and CDR2 FQNEAQ (reference sequence). V was cut by 4 bases and J by 11 bases, with 17 bases left in between. The CDR3 is CASSSLPVPGAFF. CDR3 nucleotides: TGTGCCAGCAGCTCGCTTCCGGTCCCCGGGGCTTTCTTT. Variable domain in full (rest from reference TRBV7-9 and TRBJ1-1): DTGVSQNPRHKITKRGQNVTFRCDPISEHNRLYWYRQTLGQGPEFLTYFQNEAQLEKSRLLSDRFSAERPKGSFSTLEIQRTEQGDSAMYLCASSSLPVPGAFFGQGTRLTVV.

The chain is built from TRBV14 and TRBJ2-5; D assignment may be TRBD1 or TRBD2 (5 bases each). Germline-derived CDR1 and CDR2 are SGHDN and FVKESK. There are 17 residues in the CDR3. V lost 0 bases to trimming and J lost 5 bases, with 19 bases between them. The CDR3 region is CASSQDWGTGLSETQYF. CDR3 in DNA: TGTGCCAGCAGCCAAGATTGGGGAACGGGGCTTAGCGAGACCCAGTACTTC.

The chain uses TRBV5-1 and TRBJ2-2; no firm D call. Looked up from germline, CDR1 is SGHRS and CDR2 is YFSETQ. CDR3 length: 14 residues. V was clipped by 3 bases and J by 3 bases, with 9 bases between them. CDR3 bases: TGCGCCAGCAGCTCAACTCGGGACACCGGGGAGCTGTTTTTT. Its translation: CASSSTRDTGELFF. The full variable domain, with the rest looked up from reference TRBV5-1 and TRBJ2-2, is KAGVTQTPRYLIKTRGQQVTLSCSPISGHRSVSWYQQTPGQGLQFLFEYFSETQRNKGNFPGRFSGRQFSNSRSEMNVSTLELGDSALYLCASSSTRDTGELFFGEGSRLTVL.

The chain links TRBV20-1 to TRBJ1-5, with 8 bases lining up with TRBD1. V trimming: 6 bases; J trimming: 4 bases; junction bases outside the gene matches: 11. Germline loops: CDR1 DFQATT, CDR2 SNEGSKA (reference sequence). CDR3 length: 15 residues. CDR3: CSAKETGAINQPQHF. CDR3 DNA sequence: TGCAGTGCGAAAGAGACAGGGGCCATTAATCAGCCCCAGCATTTT.

The V call is TRBV7-8, the J call TRBJ2-7; D perhaps matches TRBD2 (6 bases). The germline gives CDR1 SGHVS, CDR2 FQNEAQ. V lost 5 bases, J lost 12 bases, and 20 bases lay in between. The CDR3 runs to 13 residues. DNA of the CDR3: TGTGCCAGCAGCGCTGGGGAGGCCCTCGTTTGGTACTTC. It translates to CASSAGEALVWYF.

V is TRBV28 and J is TRBJ2-7; D perhaps matches TRBD2 (5 bases). V was shortened by 7 bases and J by 5 bases, with 9 bases between the two germline ends. The CDR3 covers 11 residues. Looked up from germline, CDR1 is MDHEN and CDR2 is SYDVKM. Here the CDR3 reads CASIGSDEQYF. The CDR3 nucleotides read TGTGCCAGCATTGGTAGCGACGAGCAGTACTTC.

This chain uses TRBV7-2 with TRBJ1-2; 10 bases are a match to TRBD1. The CDR3 consists of 15 residues. Germline V gene sequence: CDR1 SGHTA, CDR2 FQGNSA. With 4 bases clipped from V and 5 bases from J, the junction kept 7 bases outside the gene matches. In DNA form, the CDR3 reads TGTGCCAGCAGCTCTGGGACAGGGGTTACGTATGGCTACACCTTC. This codes for CASSSGTGVTYGYTF.

This clonotype was seen a few times. The rearrangement uses TRBV15 and TRBJ1-1; D gene uncertain. V lost 0 bases and J 4 bases, leaving 3 bases between the germline ends. The CDR3 consists of 12 residues. Germline V gene sequence: CDR1 LNHNV, CDR2 YYDKDF (reference sequence). This CDR3 reads CATSRESTEAFF. CDR3 in DNA: TGTGCCACCAGCAGAGAGAGCACTGAAGCTTTCTTT.

This chain connects TRBV20-1 to TRBJ1-1; D not resolved. Germline CDR1 reads DFQATT; CDR2 reads SNEGSKA (reference sequence). The CDR3 runs to 14 residues. V was cut by 1 base and J by 8 bases, with 17 bases left in between. The chain's CDR3 is CSARATTAPPEAFF. Written as DNA, the CDR3 is TGCAGTGCTAGAGCCACGACGGCCCCACCGGAAGCTTTCTTT.

This chain links TRBV6-1 with TRBJ2-3; D possibly corresponds to TRBD2 (5 bases). Per germline, CDR1 MNHNS and CDR2 SASEGT. V was pared by 7 bases and J by 8 bases, with 16 bases between. The CDR3 consists of 13 residues. The CDR3 loop is CASNSNGVATQYF. CDR3 DNA: TGTGCCAGCAACTCAAACGGGGTGGCTACGCAGTATTTT.

The chain couples TRBV12-3 or TRBV12-4 to TRBJ2-3; TRBD1 matches at 9 bases. The CDR3 spans 13 residues. The V and J ends lost 5 bases and 4 bases, in that order; junction bases with no gene match: 1. The CDR3 region is CASSRQGADTQYF. The DNA for the CDR3 is TGTGCCAGCAGTCGACAGGGGGCAGATACGCAGTATTTT.

J is TRBJ2-7 and V is TRBV7-6; D is uncertain. The CDR3 is made up of 13 amino acids. Trimming removed 1 base at V and 2 bases at J, with 6 bases between. From germline, CDR1 is SGHVS and CDR2 FNYEAQ. The CDR3 region has the DNA TGTGCCAGCAGCTTAGGGTCGGCCTACGAGCAGTACTTC. Protein: CASSLGSAYEQYF.

V usage is TRBV20-1 and J usage is TRBJ1-1; D possibly corresponds to TRBD1 (5 bases). The CDR3 is 14 amino acids. V was shortened by 0 bases and J by 0 bases, with 8 bases between the two germline ends. CDR1 and CDR2 from the germline V gene are DFQATT and SNEGSKA (reference sequence). This chain's CDR3 is CSARDGAMNTEAFF. The CDR3 nucleotides read TGCAGTGCTAGAGATGGGGCGATGAACACTGAAGCTTTCTTT.